This entry is about one T cell receptor (beta chain). Its antigen remains unidentified. Findings and limits, study-wide: Tumor-infiltrating Treg TCR alpha and beta sequences overlapped most with tumor naive CD4+ T cells, then blood naive. Tumor memory CD4+ T cell TCR gene usage clustered with blood and lymph node memory CD4+ cells and lymph node naive CD4+ cells.

Constant-region reverse primers amplified full-length variable regions, followed by semi-nested Nested Universal Primer A PCR. TCRdb re-analysed the 5' RACE reads in MiXCR, keeping a single row per CDR3 protein. The sample consists of over 30,000 distinct CDR3 sequences, about 28% of them appearing once. CD25-based Treg depletion was applied to purified naive CD4+ T cells. CDR3 size: 13 residues. Per germline, CDR1 SQVTM and CDR2 ANQGSEA. V shed 7 bases, J shed 5 bases, and the junction held 5 bases outside the gene matches. The sequence came from a female donor with breast cancer. The sequenced sample consisted of naive CD4+ T cells sorted from a lymph node. Documented subset: naive CD4+ T cells, CD4+CD45RA+CD25-. The rearrangement links TRBV29-1 to TRBJ2-1; TRBD2 agrees at 10 bases. The CDR3 protein is CSGGTSANNEQFF. In DNA, the CDR3 is TGCAGCGGCGGGACTAGCGCCAACAATGAGCAGTTCTTC.